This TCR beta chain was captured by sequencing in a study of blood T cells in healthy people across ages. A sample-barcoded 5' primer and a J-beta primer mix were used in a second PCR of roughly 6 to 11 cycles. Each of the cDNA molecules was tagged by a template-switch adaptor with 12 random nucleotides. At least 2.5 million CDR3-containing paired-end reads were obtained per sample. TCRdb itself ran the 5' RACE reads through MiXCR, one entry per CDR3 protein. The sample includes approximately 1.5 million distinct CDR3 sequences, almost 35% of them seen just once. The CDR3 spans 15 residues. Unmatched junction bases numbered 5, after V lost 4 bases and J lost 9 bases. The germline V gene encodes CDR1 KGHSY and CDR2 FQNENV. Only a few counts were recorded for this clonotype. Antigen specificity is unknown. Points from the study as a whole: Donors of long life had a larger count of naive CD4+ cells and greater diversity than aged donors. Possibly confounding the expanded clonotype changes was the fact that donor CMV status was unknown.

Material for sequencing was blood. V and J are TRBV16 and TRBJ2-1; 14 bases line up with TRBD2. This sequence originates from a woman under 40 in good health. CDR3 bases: TGTGCCAGCAGCCCGGGACTAGCGGGAGTAAGTGAGCAGTTCTTC. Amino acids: CASSPGLAGVSEQFF.